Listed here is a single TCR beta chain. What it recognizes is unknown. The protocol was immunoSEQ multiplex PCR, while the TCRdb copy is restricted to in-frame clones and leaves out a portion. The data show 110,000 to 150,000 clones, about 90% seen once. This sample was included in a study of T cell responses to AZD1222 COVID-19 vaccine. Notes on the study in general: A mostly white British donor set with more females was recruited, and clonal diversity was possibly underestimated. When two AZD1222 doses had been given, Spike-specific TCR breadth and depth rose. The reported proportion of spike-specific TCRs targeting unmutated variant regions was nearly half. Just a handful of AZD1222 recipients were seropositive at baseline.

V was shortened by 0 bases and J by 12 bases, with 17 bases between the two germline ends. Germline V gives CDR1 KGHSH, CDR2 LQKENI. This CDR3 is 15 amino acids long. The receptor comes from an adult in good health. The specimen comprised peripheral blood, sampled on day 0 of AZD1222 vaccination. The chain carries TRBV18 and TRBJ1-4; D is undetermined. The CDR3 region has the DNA TGTGCCAGCTCACCACCGGAGACACCAGCCTTAGAACTGTTTTTT. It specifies CASSPPETPALELFF.